This T cell receptor (beta chain) is drawn from a study of naive and memory T cell subsets. An equimolar mix of two oligonucleotides served as the beta constant-region primer for TRBC1 and TRBC2. The ligated cDNA underwent four PCR rounds using SP2 and nested alpha and beta constant-region primers. Ligation attached a single-stranded oligonucleotide with a 12-nucleotide UMI and the SP2 primer to the cDNA 3' end. TCRdb re-called the UMI-ligation and nested PCR reads with MiXCR, one entry per CDR3 protein. The table lists around 100,000 distinct CDR3 sequences, approximately 15% of them singletons. This CDR3 is built from 16 residues. The germline V gene has CDR1 SGHNT and CDR2 YENEEA. The V gene lost 4 bases and the J gene lost 2 bases, with 16 bases spanning the gap. CD4+ T cell IFNgamma after overnight CMV lysate exposure gave donor CMV status. Study results and caveats: A few larger clonotypes appeared in naive repertoires, especially CD8, possibly memory cells re-expressing CD45RA. Over 85% of naive TCR sequences appeared only once, unlike memory subsets.

Only a few counts were recorded for this clonotype. Its antigen is as yet unknown. The receptor was isolated from a human donor in good health. This chain links TRBV11-3 with TRBJ2-3; the D gene is possibly TRBD1 (6 bases). Sequences were obtained from naive CD8+ T cells from blood. The CDR3 DNA is TGTGCCAGCAGCTCTGGACTCTCAGGGGTCACAGATACGCAGTATTTT. This gives the protein CASSSGLSGVTDTQYF.